Listed below are T cell receptor beta chains from one sample, sequenced in a study of blood T cells in healthy people across ages. TCRdb ran MiXCR on the 5' RACE reads and lists one entry per CDR3 protein. The sample has approximately 1.5 million distinct CDR3 sequences; around 40% are singletons. Sequencing was carried out using blood. Receptors were obtained from a woman aged 18 to 35 in good health. CDR3s include the opening cysteine and the closing phenylalanine or tryptophan. The order of the fields is J gene, V gene, D gene, clone size, CDR3 DNA, CDR3 protein. D genes are given only for firm matches. Clone size is stated in some rows and not others, as once, few, many or a class when expanded.

J gene: TRBJ2-1; V gene: TRBV6-2/TRBV6-3; D gene: .; clone size: .; CDR3 DNA: TGTGCCAGCAGTTACATATTGATGGGGAATGAGCAGTTCTTC; CDR3 protein: CASSYILMGNEQFF
J gene: TRBJ2-5; V gene: TRBV15; D gene: .; clone size: .; CDR3 DNA: TGTGCCACCAGCAGAGATCGGGGTAGCGGCAATGAGCAGTACTTC; CDR3 protein: CATSRDRGSGNEQYF
J gene: TRBJ2-5; V gene: TRBV12-3/TRBV12-4; D gene: .; clone size: many; CDR3 DNA: TGTGCCAGCAGTCCCTCGGGACCCCAGTACTTC; CDR3 protein: CASSPSGPQYF
J gene: TRBJ2-7; V gene: TRBV11-2; D gene: TRBD1; clone size: few; CDR3 DNA: TGTGCCAGCAGTCAAACGGGACAGGCGTTTGGGCAGTACTTC; CDR3 protein: CASSQTGQAFGQYF
J gene: TRBJ2-1; V gene: TRBV28; D gene: TRBD2; clone size: .; CDR3 DNA: TGTGCCAGCAGTTTGGGACTAGCGGGTTATTACAATGAGCAGTTCTTC; CDR3 protein: CASSLGLAGYYNEQFF
J gene: TRBJ1-5; V gene: TRBV5-1; D gene: .; clone size: many; CDR3 DNA: TGCGCCAGCAGCCCTAGTGGGGATGATCAGCCCCAGCATTTT; CDR3 protein: CASSPSGDDQPQHF
J gene: TRBJ1-2; V gene: TRBV6-2/TRBV6-3; D gene: .; clone size: .; CDR3 DNA: TGTGCCAGCAGCCCTCCAGGGAGACCCTATGGCTACACCTTC; CDR3 protein: CASSPPGRPYGYTF
J gene: TRBJ2-3; V gene: TRBV7-2; D gene: .; clone size: few; CDR3 DNA: TGTGCCAGCAGCGATATAGGTGCTAGCACAGATACGCAGTATTTT; CDR3 protein: CASSDIGASTDTQYF
J gene: TRBJ2-1; V gene: TRBV9; D gene: .; clone size: .; CDR3 DNA: TGTGCCAGCAGCGTAGCTGTACGGAATGAGCAGTTCTTC; CDR3 protein: CASSVAVRNEQFF
J gene: TRBJ1-5; V gene: TRBV13; D gene: .; clone size: few; CDR3 DNA: TGTGCCAGCAGCCCCGGGAACAATCAGCCCCAGCATTTT; CDR3 protein: CASSPGNNQPQHF
J gene: TRBJ2-1; V gene: TRBV20-1; D gene: .; clone size: many; CDR3 DNA: TGCAGTGCCGCGTTCGGGAGCTCCTACAATGAGCAGTTCTTC; CDR3 protein: CSAAFGSSYNEQFF
J gene: TRBJ2-4; V gene: TRBV29-1; D gene: TRBD1; clone size: many; CDR3 DNA: TGCAGCGTTGCACAGGGGAACATTCAGTACTTC; CDR3 protein: CSVAQGNIQYF
J gene: TRBJ2-5; V gene: TRBV24-1; D gene: TRBD2; clone size: few; CDR3 DNA: TGTGCCACCAGTGATCCGGGAGGGGTCCAAGAGACCCAGTACTTC; CDR3 protein: CATSDPGGVQETQYF
J gene: TRBJ2-7; V gene: TRBV10-3; D gene: .; clone size: few; CDR3 DNA: TGTGCCATCGCTACCCACGAGCAGTACTTC; CDR3 protein: CAIATHEQYF
J gene: TRBJ2-7; V gene: TRBV7-2; D gene: .; clone size: .; CDR3 DNA: TGTGCCAGCAGCTTAGGGTCCAGGGAATCCTACGAGCAGTACTTC; CDR3 protein: CASSLGSRESYEQYF
J gene: TRBJ2-7; V gene: TRBV27; D gene: TRBD1; clone size: .; CDR3 DNA: TGTGCCAGCAGTCTCAGGTCAGGGGGCATATACGAGCAGTACTTC; CDR3 protein: CASSLRSGGIYEQYF
J gene: TRBJ2-1; V gene: TRBV12-3/TRBV12-4; D gene: TRBD2; clone size: .; CDR3 DNA: TGTGCCAGCACATCTCGGACTAGCTCCAATGAGCAGTTCTTC; CDR3 protein: CASTSRTSSNEQFF
J gene: TRBJ1-2; V gene: TRBV5-1; D gene: TRBD1; clone size: .; CDR3 DNA: TGCGCCAGCGGCTTGGCACCCGGGACAGTCTATGGCTACACCTTC; CDR3 protein: CASGLAPGTVYGYTF
J gene: TRBJ1-4; V gene: TRBV4-3; D gene: .; clone size: .; CDR3 DNA: TGCGCCAGCAGCGAAAGGGGGGGGCGGAGTGAAAAACTGTTTTTT; CDR3 protein: CASSERGGRSEKLFF
J gene: TRBJ2-1; V gene: TRBV28; D gene: TRBD2; clone size: few; CDR3 DNA: TGTGCCAGCGCCTTGGGACTAGCGGTTTACAATGAGCAGTTCTTC; CDR3 protein: CASALGLAVYNEQFF
J gene: TRBJ2-1; V gene: TRBV7-9; D gene: .; clone size: few; CDR3 DNA: TGTGCCGCAGATGGGGGTATGTTGGAGGGCAATGCGCAGTTCTTC; CDR3 protein: CAADGGMLEGNAQFF
J gene: TRBJ2-7; V gene: TRBV6-2/TRBV6-3; D gene: .; clone size: few; CDR3 DNA: TGTGCCAGCAGCAACAGGGTCCGTTTCTACGAGCAGTACTTC; CDR3 protein: CASSNRVRFYEQYF
J gene: TRBJ2-6; V gene: TRBV28; D gene: .; clone size: .; CDR3 DNA: TGTGCCAGCCATTCTGGGGCCAACGTCCTGACTTTC; CDR3 protein: CASHSGANVLTF
J gene: TRBJ2-7; V gene: TRBV7-2; D gene: .; clone size: .; CDR3 DNA: TGTGCCAGCAGCCGCGCGGTCGCTTACGAGCAGTACTTC; CDR3 protein: CASSRAVAYEQYF
J gene: TRBJ1-1; V gene: TRBV7-2; D gene: .; clone size: .; CDR3 DNA: TGTGCCAGCAGCTCTACCGGGCTCACGGGCACTGAAGCTTTGTTT; CDR3 protein: CASSSTGLTGTEALF
J gene: TRBJ1-4; V gene: TRBV3-1; D gene: .; clone size: .; CDR3 DNA: TGTGCCAGCAGCAAATCGGGGAATTATGAAAAACTGTTTTTT; CDR3 protein: CASSKSGNYEKLFF
J gene: TRBJ2-1; V gene: TRBV7-9; D gene: TRBD2; clone size: few; CDR3 DNA: TGTGCCAGCAGCTTAGCCGGCCGGGGGGATATTTATAAGCAGTTCTTC; CDR3 protein: CASSLAGRGDIYKQFF
J gene: TRBJ2-1; V gene: TRBV27; D gene: .; clone size: .; CDR3 DNA: TGTGCCAGCAGTTTTCCGGGAGCTGTGGATGAGCAGTTCTTC; CDR3 protein: CASSFPGAVDEQFF
J gene: TRBJ2-5; V gene: TRBV9; D gene: TRBD2; clone size: .; CDR3 DNA: TGTGCCAGCAGCGCCCAGGGACTAGTTGGCAGGGAGACCCAGTACTTC; CDR3 protein: CASSAQGLVGRETQYF
J gene: TRBJ2-2; V gene: TRBV12-3/TRBV12-4; D gene: .; clone size: once; CDR3 DNA: TGTGCCAGCAGTTTGATGCTGGGTAACACCGGGGAGCTGTTTTTT; CDR3 protein: CASSLMLGNTGELFF